The next 21 T cell receptor beta chains were all read from a single sample in a study of technical replicates of blood from a handful of donors. The protocol was immunoSEQ multiplex PCR, while the TCRdb copy is restricted to in-frame clones and leaves out a portion. This sample has under 85,000 clones, with about nine tenths found just once. Sequenced: T cells isolated from PBMCs. These TCRs come from a human donor in good health. Some clones in this sample may be carry-over from other donors' samples.

This clone was observed a single time. This sequence joins TRBV28 and TRBJ1-4; 9 nucleotides line up with TRBD1. J lost 8 bases, V lost 5 bases, and 9 bases had no gene match. Germline V gene sequence: CDR1 MDHEN, CDR2 SYDVKM. The CDR3 totals 15 residues. CDR3 in DNA: TGTGCCAGCAGTGCGGCCGGGACAGGGAAGGAAAAACTGTTTTTT. Its protein is CASSAAGTGKEKLFF. Full variable domain (rest looked up from reference TRBV28 and TRBJ1-4): DVKVTQSSRYLVKRTGEKVFLECVQDMDHENMFWYRQDPGLGLRLIYFSYDVKMKEKGDIPEGYSVSREKKERFSLILESASTNQTSMYLCASSAAGTGKEKLFFGSGTQLSVL.

This chain joins TRBV2 and TRBJ1-3; D is unclear. Germline-derived CDR1 and CDR2 are SNHLY and FYNNEI. Trimming pared 9 bases from V and 0 bases from J, leaving 6 bases between. The length of the CDR3 is 12 residues. The CDR3 DNA follows: TGTGCCAGACAGAGCTCTGGAAACACCATATATTTT. As protein: CARQSSGNTIYF.

This clone was counted a single time. This chain connects TRBV11-2 to TRBJ2-7; a weak D match, TRBD2 (6 bases). Trimming pared 1 base from V and 1 base from J, leaving 11 bases between. The CDR3 loop spans 15 amino acids. The germline V gene encodes CDR1 SGHAT and CDR2 FQNNGV. CDR3 DNA: TGTGCCAGCAGCTTAGCCGCGGGATATTCCTACGAGCAGTACTTC. This translates into CASSLAAGYSYEQYF.

This sequence joins TRBV15 and TRBJ1-1, with 7 bases aligning to TRBD1. The CDR3 covers 16 residues. Germline CDR1 is LNHNV and CDR2 is YYDKDF (reference sequence). Unmatched junction bases numbered 13, after V lost 2 bases and J lost 7 bases. CDR3 sequence: CATSRLDRAGTGEAFF. The CDR3 DNA follows: TGTGCCACCAGCAGACTAGACAGGGCAGGTACAGGTGAAGCTTTCTTT.

In nucleotides, the CDR3 is TGCGCCAGCAGTTTCACAGGGGAAACTGAAGCTTTCTTT. This sequence encodes CASSFTGETEAFF. This chain joins TRBV10-2 and TRBJ1-1; 7 bases are shared with TRBD1. V was pared by 5 bases and J by 5 bases, with 5 bases of the junction left unmatched. Germline V gives CDR1 WSHSY, CDR2 SAAADI. This CDR3 is 13 amino acids long.

The rearrangement uses TRBV2 and TRBJ2-3; 11 bases align to TRBD2. The V gene end was trimmed by 4 bases and the J gene end by 4 bases; junction bases not matched to a gene: 4. CDR1 and CDR2 (germline): SNHLY, FYNNEI. The CDR3 runs 15 residues. In nucleotides, the CDR3 is TGTGCCAGCAGTGGTGGACTAGCGGGCCCAGATACGCAGTATTTT. Translation: CASSGGLAGPDTQYF.

The V gene is TRBV6-5, the J gene TRBJ2-2; D gene ambiguous. Trimming took off 5 bases at V and 7 bases at J, with 8 bases between the two ends. CDR1 is MNHEY, CDR2 SVGAGI, per germline. The CDR3 loop spans 12 amino acids. CDR3 sequence reads: CASSPGVGELFF. The CDR3 nucleotides are TGTGCCAGCAGTCCCGGTGTCGGGGAGCTGTTTTTT.

The CDR3 spells CASSSADTQYF. Here the CDR3 DNA reads TGTGCCAGCAGCTCCGCAGATACGCAGTATTTT. The J gene is TRBJ2-3, the V gene TRBV5-6; D is uncertain. The CDR3 runs 11 residues. The germline V and J ends were trimmed by 3 bases and 4 bases, with 3 bases remaining between them. Germline values: CDR1 SGHDT, CDR2 YYEEEE.

The rearrangement links TRBV19 to TRBJ2-1; TRBD2 matches 10 bases. The CDR3 has 15 residues. V trimming: 10 bases; J trimming: 5 bases; junction bases outside the gene matches: 11. CDR1 LNHDA and CDR2 SQIVND come from the germline V gene (reference sequence). The DNA of the CDR3 is TGTGCCACCGCGGAGACTAGCGGGCCAGACAATGAGCAGTTCTTC. This translates into CATAETSGPDNEQFF.

CDR3 sequence (DNA): TGCAGCGTTGGGACAGGGGGTAGGAATGAGCAGTTCTTC. Translating gives CSVGTGGRNEQFF. The chain has TRBV29-1 and TRBJ2-1; 10 bases align to TRBD1. The CDR3 consists of 13 residues. The junction had 4 bases not matched to a gene; V was cut back by 4 bases and J by 7 bases. Germline CDR1 reads SQVTM; CDR2 reads ANQGSEA.

This rearrangement joins TRBV19 to TRBJ1-1; TRBD1 matches at 8 bases. This CDR3 comprises 14 residues. Germline trimming cut 7 bases from V and 4 bases from J; bases unmatched to any gene: 8. CDR1 and CDR2 from the germline V gene are LNHDA and SQIVND (reference sequence). The CDR3 sequence: CASTWQGAATEAFF. CDR3 in DNA: TGTGCCAGTACTTGGCAGGGGGCAGCCACTGAAGCTTTCTTT.

The chain carries TRBV9 and TRBJ1-5; weak D call: TRBD1 (6 bases). V was clipped by 2 bases and J by 6 bases, with 12 bases between them. Germline values: CDR1 SGDLS, CDR2 YYNGEE. The CDR3 is made up of 14 amino acids. CDR3 sequence: CASSVGGAGQPQHF. The CDR3, as DNA: TGTGCCAGCAGCGTTGGGGGCGCCGGTCAGCCCCAGCATTTT.

The CDR3, as DNA: TGTGCCAGCAGCCTACTAGCGGGAGCTGTCGAGCAGTACTTC. It translates to CASSLLAGAVEQYF. The chain recombines TRBV28 with TRBJ2-7; 11 bases fit TRBD2. Germline-derived CDR1 and CDR2 are MDHEN and SYDVKM. V trimming: 6 bases; J trimming: 6 bases; junction bases outside the gene matches: 7. The CDR3 is 14 residues long.

In this sample, this clone turned up once. CDR3 nucleotide sequence: TGTGCCAGCAGCGAGGGACAACGAGGAAACACCATATATTTT. Amino acid sequence: CASSEGQRGNTIYF. The chain combines TRBV7-2 with TRBJ1-3, with a weak D call TRBD1 (6 bases). In germline, CDR1 is SGHTA, CDR2 FQGNSA. This CDR3 is built from 14 residues. Trimming cost V 5 bases and J 4 bases, with 12 bases left between them.

The chain has TRBV19 and TRBJ2-3; a weak D match, TRBD1 (6 bases). With 0 bases removed from V and 3 bases from J, the gap between germline ends came to 10 bases. This CDR3 has 15 residues. Germline V gene lookup returns CDR1 LNHDA and CDR2 SQIVND (reference sequence). CDR3 sequence (DNA): TGTGCCAGTAGTATAGATCTCCAGGGGACAGATACGCAGTATTTT. Translated, it gives CASSIDLQGTDTQYF.

V usage is TRBV28 and J usage is TRBJ2-1; TRBD1 is a possible D gene (6 bases). V was cut by 2 bases and J by 3 bases, with 11 bases left in between. CDR3 size: 15 residues. Germline loops: CDR1 MDHEN, CDR2 SYDVKM. The CDR3 DNA reads as TGTGCCAGCAGTTTAAACAGGGAGATCTACAATGAGCAGTTCTTC. Translating gives CASSLNREIYNEQFF.

This clone was seen once. The V call is TRBV19, the J call TRBJ2-1; no firm D call. The V end was cut by 5 bases, the J end by 3 bases, with 11 bases between. Per germline, CDR1 LNHDA and CDR2 SQIVND (reference sequence). The CDR3 has 14 amino acids. CDR3: CASSFQADYNEQFF. DNA for the CDR3: TGTGCCAGTAGTTTCCAGGCTGACTACAATGAGCAGTTCTTC.

The chain combines TRBV5-3 with TRBJ2-1; 9 bases fit TRBD1. TRBV5-3 is noted as an ORF with a role that remains uncertain. Trimming took 2 bases from V and 0 from J; bases not matched to a gene: 15. CDR3 length: 20 amino acids. DNA for the CDR3: TGTGCCAGAAGCTTCGAACTTAGGACAGGGGACTATAGCTCCTACAATGAGCAGTTCTTC. It translates to CARSFELRTGDYSSYNEQFF.

This chain joins TRBV28 and TRBJ2-7; D unresolved. Deletions cut 2 bases from V and 2 bases from J, with 13 bases between. The germline V gene encodes CDR1 MDHEN and CDR2 SYDVKM. The CDR3 extends over 15 amino acids. CDR3: CASSLALRHPYEQYF. Written as DNA, the CDR3 is TGTGCCAGCAGTTTAGCGCTTAGACATCCCTACGAGCAGTACTTC.

This chain uses TRBV5-1 with TRBJ2-7, with 7 bases aligning to TRBD1. The CDR3 is 15 amino acids. Germline CDR1 is SGHRS and CDR2 is YFSETQ. The V gene end was trimmed by 4 bases and the J gene end by 3 bases; junction bases not matched to a gene: 10. The CDR3: CASSGGQDTYYEQYF. In DNA form, the CDR3 reads TGCGCCAGCAGCGGAGGACAGGACACTTACTACGAGCAGTACTTC.

This clone was observed a single time. V and J are TRBV23-1 and TRBJ2-7; weak D call: TRBD1 (5 bases). TRBV23-1 is marked as an open reading frame, function uncertain. This CDR3 comprises 15 residues. Deletions cut 0 bases from V and 2 bases from J, with 11 bases between. The CDR3 DNA sequence: TGCGCCAGCAGTCAATCAACAGGCCCTACCTACGAGCAGTACTTC. Translated: CASSQSTGPTYEQYF.